The 18 T cell receptor beta chains below all came from one sample that was sequenced in a study of shared clonotypes between healthy human individuals (dated by TCRdb to 2018 to 2020). Receptor libraries were prepared by the immunoSEQ multiplex PCR assay. Imported from immuneACCESS, the table was reduced by TCRdb to in-frame sequences with V and J called. These copies leave out some clones; in studies compared against another copy, an unresolved V gene accounts for under half, and the cause of the remainder is not known. A total of approximately 2.4 million clones appear in this sample, roughly 95% of them only once. The top ten hold around 0.13% of the sample. Sequencing was performed on naive CD4+ T cells sorted from blood. Taken with the paper, the label for cell subset or site translates to: CD45RA+ positively selected. Receptors originate from a man younger than 30 in good health.

The chain carries TRBV5-8 and TRBJ2-7, with D perhaps matching TRBD2 (5 bases). CDR1 and CDR2 (germline): SGHTS, YDEGEE. The CDR3 sequence is 14 residues long. V dropped 1 base and J dropped 2 bases, with 10 bases sitting between them. The CDR3 DNA follows: TGTGCCAGCAGCTTGTGGGAGCGTCCCTACGAGCAGTACTTC. Translation: CASSLWERPYEQYF.

This sequence joins TRBV6-5 and TRBJ1-1, with D possibly being TRBD1 (6 bases). The CDR3 covers 13 residues. Trimming cost V 7 bases and J 4 bases, with 13 bases left between them. Germline CDR1 reads MNHEY; CDR2 reads SVGAGI. The CDR3 DNA reads as TGTGCCAGCAACCCAAGGGGGTTCACTGAAGCTTTCTTT. It yields the protein CASNPRGFTEAFF.

The V and J genes are TRBV6-5 and TRBJ2-7; D gene unclear. This CDR3 comprises 15 residues. V shed 7 bases and J shed 3 bases, with 19 bases lying between them. Germline assignment: CDR1 MNHEY and CDR2 SVGAGI. As DNA, the CDR3 is TGTGCCAGCAAATACGGATCAGCCTGGTTCTACGAGCAGTACTTC. This sequence encodes CASKYGSAWFYEQYF.

The chain uses TRBV5-6 and TRBJ1-2; D ambiguous. This CDR3 contains 15 residues. Trimming took off 0 bases at V and 6 bases at J, with 15 bases between the two ends. The germline gives CDR1 SGHDT, CDR2 YYEEEE. CDR3 residues: CASSLAWKAANGYTF. The CDR3 DNA sequence: TGTGCCAGCAGCTTGGCCTGGAAGGCGGCGAATGGCTACACCTTC. The entire variable domain, with the rest obtained from reference TRBV5-6 and TRBJ1-2, is as follows: DAGVTQSPTHLIKTRGQQVTLRCSPKSGHDTVSWYQQALGQGPQFIFQYYEEEERQRGNFPDRFSGHQFPNYSSELNVNALLLGDSALYLCASSLAWKAANGYTFGSGTRLTVV.

The rearrangement uses TRBV11-2 and TRBJ2-3; perhaps TRBD2 as D (6 bases). Germline CDR1 is SGHAT and CDR2 is FQNNGV. The ends were cut back, 5 bases at V and 6 bases at J, with 12 bases in the middle. The CDR3 contains 13 residues. In DNA, the CDR3 is TGTGCCAGCAGCCCGGGAGTGCTGGATACGCAGTATTTT. As protein: CASSPGVLDTQYF.

The J gene is TRBJ2-2, the V gene TRBV7-2, with unresolved D. This CDR3 spans 13 amino acids. Germline CDR1 and CDR2: SGHTA and FQGNSA. Trimming removed 3 bases at V and 7 bases at J, with 9 bases between. CDR3 nucleotides: TGTGCCAGCAGCTTTAAAGTTGGCGGGGAGCTGTTTTTT. It is translated as CASSFKVGGELFF.

This rearrangement joins TRBV10-3 to TRBJ2-7; no definite D call. Per the germline V gene, CDR1 is ENHRY and CDR2 is SYGVKD. Trimming left V 5 bases short and J 1 base short, with 15 bases between. This CDR3 has 15 amino acids. The CDR3 here is CAISIHPLRSYEQYF. The CDR3 DNA follows: TGTGCCATCAGTATACATCCCCTGAGGTCCTACGAGCAGTACTTC.

CDR3 protein: CASSLGQVNTEAFF. The CDR3 DNA reads TGTGCCAGCAGCTTAGGGCAGGTGAACACTGAAGCTTTCTTT. J is TRBJ1-1 and V is TRBV11-2; unclear D gene. This CDR3 contains 14 residues. Looked up from germline, CDR1 is SGHAT and CDR2 is FQNNGV. Trimming pared 1 base from V and 0 bases from J, leaving 6 bases between.

The CDR3 sequence is CASSTGTGVTEQFF. For the CDR3, the DNA is TGTGCCAGCAGCACCGGGACAGGGGTCACGGAGCAGTTCTTC. The rearrangement joins TRBV2 to TRBJ2-1, with TRBD1 matching 10 bases. The germline CDR1 and CDR2 sequences are SNHLY and FYNNEI. The CDR3 has 14 residues. Unmatched junction bases numbered 9, after V lost 6 bases and J lost 10 bases. Based on the CDR3 plus reference TRBV2 and TRBJ2-1, the full variable domain is EPEVTQTPSHQVTQMGQEVILRCVPISNHLYFYWYRQILGQKVEFLVSFYNNEISEKSEIFDDQFSVERPDGSNFTLKIRSTKLEDSAMYFCASSTGTGVTEQFFGPGTRLTVL.

V is TRBV6-1 and J is TRBJ2-1, with 7 bases lining up with TRBD2. The CDR3 is 12 amino acids. The trim removed 10 bases at V and 4 bases at J, leaving 4 bases unmatched. The germline V gene encodes CDR1 MNHNS and CDR2 SASEGT. Written as DNA, the CDR3 is TGTGCCACCGGGGGGACTTACAATGAGCAGTTCTTC. It encodes CATGGTYNEQFF.

V and J are TRBV7-2 and TRBJ2-4, with 9 bases aligning to TRBD2. CDR1 is SGHTA, CDR2 FQGNSA, per germline. V lost 4 bases and J lost 8; bases outside the gene matches: 12. This CDR3 spans 16 amino acids. CDR3 sequence: CASSSVSLAGRDIQYF. CDR3 sequence (DNA): TGTGCCAGCAGCTCCGTCAGCCTAGCGGGAAGGGACATTCAGTACTTC.

This rearrangement joins TRBV7-2 to TRBJ2-1, with a possible D match to TRBD2 (6 bases). The length of the CDR3 is 17 residues. Trimming pared 3 bases from V and 6 bases from J, leaving 21 bases between. Germline V lookup: CDR1 SGHTA, CDR2 FQGNSA. CDR3 in amino acids: CASSLDSVGREINEQFF. CDR3 bases: TGTGCCAGCAGCTTGGATTCGGTCGGGCGGGAAATCAATGAGCAGTTCTTC. The full variable domain, its missing parts supplied by reference TRBV7-2 and TRBJ2-1, is GAGVSQSPSNKVTEKGKDVELRCDPISGHTALYWYRQSLGQGLEFLIYFQGNSAPDKSGLPSDRFSAERTGGSVSTLTIQRTQQEDSAVYLCASSLDSVGREINEQFFGPGTRLTVL.

The chain recombines TRBV6-6 with TRBJ1-2, with 10 bases lining up with TRBD1. The CDR3 totals 15 residues. Germline CDR1 reads MNHNY; CDR2 reads SVGAGI (reference sequence). Unmatched junction bases numbered 6, after V lost 5 bases and J lost 3 bases. The CDR3 spells CASSPWDRGDYGYTF. DNA of the CDR3: TGTGCCAGCAGTCCGTGGGACAGGGGCGACTATGGCTACACCTTC.

This chain joins TRBV10-3 and TRBJ2-2, with TRBD2 matching over 13 bases. The CDR3 has 14 residues. V lost 10 bases and J lost 6; bases outside the gene matches: 5. From germline, CDR1 is ENHRY and CDR2 SYGVKD. The CDR3 DNA reads TGTGCCACCGGGACTAGCGGGGAGGCCGGGGAGCTGTTTTTT. This encodes CATGTSGEAGELFF.

The chain employs TRBV28 and TRBJ1-2, with D possibly being TRBD1 (6 bases). The V gene's germline CDR1 is MDHEN and CDR2 SYDVKM. The CDR3 is 12 residues long. V was cut by 3 bases and J by 12 bases, with 14 bases left in between. The CDR3 region is CASSLAQGGHTF. Written as DNA, the CDR3 is TGTGCCAGCAGTTTGGCACAGGGAGGCCACACCTTC.

The V call is TRBV15, the J call TRBJ1-5; weak D call: TRBD1 (5 bases). V lost 3 bases, J lost 1 base, and 10 bases lay in between. The germline CDR1 and CDR2 sequences are LNHNV and YYDKDF (reference sequence). The CDR3 totals 15 residues. The CDR3 protein is CATSSLGASNQPQHF. CDR3 DNA: TGTGCCACCAGCAGTCTCGGGGCAAGCAATCAGCCCCAGCATTTT.

The chain employs TRBV11-2 and TRBJ2-2, with D perhaps matching TRBD1 (6 bases). The CDR3 length is 15 residues. Trimming stripped 5 bases from V and 1 base from J, with 11 bases between. In germline, CDR1 is SGHAT, CDR2 FQNNGV. CDR3 region: CASSPQTGNTGELFF. CDR3 nucleotides: TGTGCCAGCAGCCCTCAGACAGGGAACACCGGGGAGCTGTTTTTT.

Comments on this clone: The sample carries other DNA sequences with the same CDR3. The rearrangement links TRBV2 to TRBJ1-2; D remains unclear. In germline, CDR1 is SNHLY, CDR2 FYNNEI. The CDR3 totals 12 residues. The ends were cut back, 4 bases at V and 0 bases at J, with 3 bases in the middle. The CDR3 nucleotides read TGTGCCAGCAGTGTGGCTAACTATGGCTACACCTTC. Protein: CASSVANYGYTF. The entire variable domain, with the rest obtained from reference TRBV2 and TRBJ1-2, is as follows: EPEVTQTPSHQVTQMGQEVILRCVPISNHLYFYWYRQILGQKVEFLVSFYNNEISEKSEIFDDQFSVERPDGSNFTLKIRSTKLEDSAMYFCASSVANYGYTFGSGTRLTVV.